Here is one TCR beta chain with its context. Its antigen target is currently unknown. Nothing much larger sits one base from this clone, and base qualities are not available. This entry belongs to a study of shared clonotypes between healthy human individuals (dated by TCRdb to the early 2020s). As for the study more broadly: The cohort comprised a couple of women and a few men aged 18 to 49 years. Different laboratories and diverse techniques were used to prepare libraries and sequence TCR repertoires, to increase sequencing depth and limit assay-specific biases. Leukapheresis yielded between about 0.94 and 9 billion PBMCs per donor. Per donor, three plates each were used for CD4 naive and CD4 memory, two for CD8 naive, and one for CD8 memory. To estimate repertoire size and how much clonotypes are shared between individuals, the study performed deep sequencing of blood TCR repertoires from a handful of healthy adults.

The research as a whole found: Pairwise subsampling indicated that sequencing depth was expected to affect the degree of clonotype sharing among donors. The genetic and exposure-history diversity represented was limited by the small number of donors. Compared with non-shared clonotypes, clonotypes shared by all four sorted-subset donors had higher generation probabilities. When a few donors were compared, the shared fraction of clonotypes was roughly 4.8% for naive CD4, 3.5% to 4% for naive CD8, 2% to 2.5% for memory CD4, and 0.35% to 0.4% for memory CD8. Rarefaction of sorted-subset datasets indicated incomplete sequencing despite the large sequencing depth. Naive subsets generally had larger estimated clonotype richness than memory subsets. Sampling was limited to blood, and TCR repertoires in tissue likely differ from TCR repertoires in blood.

Using the deep immunoSEQ assay, multiplex PCR amplified TCR CDR3 regions from genomic DNA. For each cell subset, the extracted genomic DNA was distributed evenly across all wells of several immunoSEQ 96-well plates, and each plate served as one replicate. For sorted subsets, around 200 ng genomic DNA, equal to some 30,000 T cell genomes, was loaded into each replicate PCR. Purified libraries were quantified with a Qubit 3.0 fluorometer, sized on a Bioanalyzer 2100, and re-quantified with the KAPA Library Quantification kit. Every immunoSEQ 96-well plate was sequenced on a dedicated single-read 150-cycle Illumina NextSeq 550 flow cell. As for the authors' bioinformatics: Because the immunoSEQ output held only junctional sequences and lacked quality scores, the filtering could not match the filtering applied to full-length reads. Sequences were annotated with PyIR, a Python wrapper for IgBLAST v1.9, using IMGT germline references to assign V/J genes and CDR3. Any read was removed if the V/J assignment was weak (E-value above 1e-6), the CDR3 was missing, or the read contained stop codons, out-of-frame junctions, or ambiguous translated residues. A V3J clonotype was defined by an identical inferred V gene, J gene, and CDR3 amino acid sequence. Percentage overlap between repertoires was calculated by dividing the number of shared unique clonotypes by the size of the smaller repertoire. RTK rarefaction, the Chao1 estimator, and Recon v2.1 estimates of unobserved clonotypes were used to assess repertoire richness. Generation probabilities were computed with OLGA for all TCRbeta clonotypes obtained by the gDNA method from several donors. Imported from immuneACCESS, the table was reduced by TCRdb to in-frame sequences with V and J called. These copies leave out some clones; in studies compared against another copy, an unresolved V gene accounts for under half, and the cause of the remainder is not known. The V and J calls and clone size come from that table; D and trimming were worked out from the DNA. This sample is represented by 2.5 million or so clones; roughly 92% of them were singletons. Over 0.12% of the sample is in the top ten clones.

The CDR3 covers 17 residues, taking in both the cysteine and the phenylalanine. Of all the DNA, just the CDR3 is kept, 51 bases in frame from base 1. A distance of 18 bases separates the germline ends of V and J, which lose 5 bases and 2 bases respectively. The germline V gene (reference sequence) sets CDR1 to PRHDT and CDR2 to FYEKMQ. Donors were healthy HIV-negative adults with no recently reported acute infections or vaccinations. Only Caucasian adults living in Nashville, Tennessee, USA were represented among the donors. CD4+ T cells were enriched by magnetic negative selection, after which naive cells were positively selected on CD45RA and the negative fraction was taken as the memory subset. Blood was collected by leukapheresis, and PBMCs were isolated by Ficoll-Histopaque density gradient centrifugation and then cryopreserved in liquid nitrogen vapor phase. Analytical flow cytometry was used to check the purity and quantity of each magnetically sorted T cell population. Genomic DNA was isolated from each sorted fraction and quantified by UV absorbance on a Nanodrop 2000c.

The sample consisted of naive CD4+ T cells sorted from blood. In the paper's terms, the cell subset or site label means: CD45RA+ positively selected. The rearrangement joined TRBV13 to TRBJ2-2; the D gene remains uncertain. The receptor comes from a man younger than 35 in good health. At the DNA level, the sequence is TGTGCCAGCAGCCTCCCAGTCCCCATTCCCAACACCGGGGAGCTGTTTTTT. Its protein reads: CASSLPVPIPNTGELFF.